The 10 T cell receptor beta chains in this list originate from one sample, sequenced in a study of T cell changes during pregnancy in multiple sclerosis. The method was immunoSEQ multiplex PCR; TCRdb's version includes in-frame clones alone and lacks a portion of them. Among 15,000 to 20,000 clones listed, approximately 84% were seen once. Sequenced material: CD8+ T cells from peripheral blood mononuclear cells, taken in the second trimester of pregnancy. All receptors derive from a female donor in good health, enrolled as a control in a pregnancy study.

Within the sample, this clone is large. The chain employs TRBV28 and TRBJ1-5; D is possibly TRBD1 (6 bases). The CDR3 has 13 residues. V was pared by 11 bases and J by 2 bases, with 13 bases between. CDR1 MDHEN and CDR2 SYDVKM come from the germline V gene. The CDR3 DNA follows: TGTGCCGTCCAATACAGGGGCAATCAGCCCCAGCATTTT. Protein sequence: CAVQYRGNQPQHF.

J is TRBJ1-2 and V is TRBV4-3; perhaps TRBD1 as D (5 bases). Germline V gives CDR1 LGHNA, CDR2 YSLEER. V shed 3 bases and J shed 7 bases, with 18 bases lying between them. The length of the CDR3 is 15 residues. The CDR3 DNA sequence: TGCGCCAGCAGCCAGGCAGGGAAGTCCCCTCCTGGCTACACCTTC. This gives the protein CASSQAGKSPPGYTF.

The rearrangement uses TRBV5-5 and TRBJ2-2; D may be TRBD1 (6 bases). The CDR3 spans 12 residues. Trimming took 7 bases from V and 7 from J, leaving 11 bases between them. Germline assignment: CDR1 SGHKS and CDR2 YYEKEE (reference sequence). CDR3 loop: CASAGAGGELFF. As DNA, the CDR3 is TGTGCCAGCGCAGGGGCGGGCGGGGAGCTGTTTTTT. The whole variable domain, filled in from reference TRBV5-5 and TRBJ2-2, reads DAGVTQSPTHLIKTRGQQVTLRCSPISGHKSVSWYQQVLGQGPQFIFQYYEKEERGRGNFPDRFSARQFPNYSSELNVNALLLGDSALYLCASAGAGGELFFGEGSRLTVL.

In regard to this clone: Relative to the germline gene, one junction end is altered; a read error may explain this. The chain recombines TRBV7-7 with TRBJ2-7; 8 bases line up with TRBD1. CDR1 SSHAT and CDR2 FNYEAQ come from the germline V gene (reference sequence). The CDR3 is made up of 14 amino acids. The CDR3 region is CASSLGQGNYEQYF. The CDR3 nucleotides read TGTGCTAGCAGCCTTGGACAGGGAAACTACGAGCAGTACTTC.

The chain's CDR3 is CASSQVSVAGGVDGYTF. The CDR3 region has the DNA TGTGCCAGCAGCCAAGTCTCGGTCGCCGGGGGGGTCGATGGCTACACCTTC. The chain uses TRBV4-2 and TRBJ1-2; D may be TRBD1 (5 bases). CDR3 size: 17 residues. The germline V and J ends were trimmed by 1 base and 6 bases, with 21 bases remaining between them. The germline V gene has CDR1 LGHNA and CDR2 YNFKEQ.

The V call is TRBV30, the J call TRBJ1-1; 7 positions agree with TRBD1. Germline V gene sequence: CDR1 GTSNPN, CDR2 SVGIG (reference sequence). This CDR3 is built from 14 residues. J was trimmed by 2 bases and V by 4 bases; bases with no gene match: 7. CDR3 bases: TGTGCCTGGAACCTCGGACAGGTAAACACTGAAGCTTTCTTT. This encodes CAWNLGQVNTEAFF.

The chain recombines TRBV19 with TRBJ1-5, with D maybe TRBD1 (6 bases). V was pared by 3 bases and J by 5 bases, with 17 bases between. This CDR3 has 16 residues. Germline CDR1 and CDR2: LNHDA and SQIVND (reference sequence). DNA for the CDR3: TGTGCCAGTAGTATTGGTCTGAGAGGGGGGGATCAGCCCCAGCATTTT. Translated, it gives CASSIGLRGGDQPQHF.

The chain employs TRBV5-1 and TRBJ2-7; 7 bases are a match to TRBD1. Germline CDR1 and CDR2: SGHRS and YFSETQ. The V and J ends lost 2 bases and 3 bases, in that order; junction bases with no gene match: 5. The CDR3 extends over 14 amino acids. CDR3 protein: CASSFGPGGYEQYF. In nucleotides, the CDR3 is TGCGCCAGCAGCTTTGGTCCAGGGGGCTACGAGCAGTACTTC.

Only a few counts were recorded for this clone. This chain connects TRBV4-2 to TRBJ1-1; no reliable D call. This CDR3 is 15 amino acids long. The V gene's germline CDR1 is LGHNA and CDR2 YNFKEQ. V lost 0 bases, J lost 0 bases, and 8 bases lay in between. The CDR3 sequence is CASSQDAGMNTEAFF. The CDR3 DNA reads TGTGCCAGCAGCCAAGATGCAGGCATGAACACTGAAGCTTTCTTT.

The chain couples TRBV19 to TRBJ1-5; 7 bases map to TRBD1. CDR1 and CDR2 (germline): LNHDA, SQIVND (reference sequence). The CDR3 sequence is 14 residues long. V gave up 6 bases and J gave up 5 bases; unmatched junction bases: 7. The CDR3 DNA is TGTGCCAGTAGCCGCCGGGACAGTTATCAGCCCCAGCATTTT. Its protein is CASSRRDSYQPQHF.